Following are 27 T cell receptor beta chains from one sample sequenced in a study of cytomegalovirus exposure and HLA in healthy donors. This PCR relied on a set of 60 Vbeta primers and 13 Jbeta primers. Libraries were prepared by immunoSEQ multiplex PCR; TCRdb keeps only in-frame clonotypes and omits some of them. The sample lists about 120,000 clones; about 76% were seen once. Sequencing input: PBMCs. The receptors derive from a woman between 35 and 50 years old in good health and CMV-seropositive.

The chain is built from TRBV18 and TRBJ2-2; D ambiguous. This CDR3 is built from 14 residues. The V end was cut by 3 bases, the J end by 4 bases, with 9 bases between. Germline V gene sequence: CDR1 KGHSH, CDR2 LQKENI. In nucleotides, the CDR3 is TGTGCCAGCTCACCTCCCAGTGCCACCGGGGAGCTGTTTTTT. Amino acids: CASSPPSATGELFF.

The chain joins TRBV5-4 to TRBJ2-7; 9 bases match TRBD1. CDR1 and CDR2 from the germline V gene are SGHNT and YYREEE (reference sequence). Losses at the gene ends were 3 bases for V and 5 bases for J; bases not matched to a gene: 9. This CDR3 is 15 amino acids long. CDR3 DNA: TGTGCCAGCAGCTCCGGGACAGGGAAATTTAACGAGCAGTACTTC. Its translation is CASSSGTGKFNEQYF.

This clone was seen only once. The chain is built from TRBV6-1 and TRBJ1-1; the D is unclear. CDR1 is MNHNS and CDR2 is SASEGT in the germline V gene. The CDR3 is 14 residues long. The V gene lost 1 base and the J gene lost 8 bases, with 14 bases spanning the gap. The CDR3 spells CASSEDAGLYEAFF. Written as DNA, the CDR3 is TGTGCCAGCAGTGAAGACGCGGGCCTGTACGAAGCTTTCTTT.

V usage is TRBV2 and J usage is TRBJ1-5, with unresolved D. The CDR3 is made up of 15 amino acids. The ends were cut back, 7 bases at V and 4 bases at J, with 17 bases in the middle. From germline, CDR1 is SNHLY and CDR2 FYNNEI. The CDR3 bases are TGTGCCAGCAAGGAGGGAAGTAGCCAAAATCAGCCCCAGCATTTT. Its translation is CASKEGSSQNQPQHF.

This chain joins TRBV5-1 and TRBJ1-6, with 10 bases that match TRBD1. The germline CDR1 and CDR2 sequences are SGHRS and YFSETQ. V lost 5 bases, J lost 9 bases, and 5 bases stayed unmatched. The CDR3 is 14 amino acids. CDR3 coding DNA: TGCGCCAGCAGACCGGGACAGGGGACTTCACCCCTCCACTTT. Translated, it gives CASRPGQGTSPLHF. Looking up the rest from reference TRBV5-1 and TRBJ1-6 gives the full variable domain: KAGVTQTPRYLIKTRGQQVTLSCSPISGHRSVSWYQQTPGQGLQFLFEYFSETQRNKGNFPGRFSGRQFSNSRSEMNVSTLELGDSALYLCASRPGQGTSPLHFGNGTRLTVT.

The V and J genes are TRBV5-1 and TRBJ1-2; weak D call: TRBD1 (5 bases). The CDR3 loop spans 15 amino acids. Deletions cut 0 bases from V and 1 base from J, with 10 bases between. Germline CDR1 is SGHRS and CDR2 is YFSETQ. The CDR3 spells CASSLGGPSNYGYTF. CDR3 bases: TGCGCCAGCAGCTTGGGGGGCCCAAGTAACTATGGCTACACCTTC. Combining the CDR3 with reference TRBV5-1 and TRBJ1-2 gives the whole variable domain KAGVTQTPRYLIKTRGQQVTLSCSPISGHRSVSWYQQTPGQGLQFLFEYFSETQRNKGNFPGRFSGRQFSNSRSEMNVSTLELGDSALYLCASSLGGPSNYGYTFGSGTRLTVV.

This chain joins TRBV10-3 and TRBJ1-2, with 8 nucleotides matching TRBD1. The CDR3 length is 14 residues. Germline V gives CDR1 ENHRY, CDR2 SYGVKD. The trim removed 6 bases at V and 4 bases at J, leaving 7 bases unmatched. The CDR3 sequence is CAISPAGGRYGYTF. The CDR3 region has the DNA TGTGCCATCAGCCCCGCAGGGGGCCGCTATGGCTACACCTTC.

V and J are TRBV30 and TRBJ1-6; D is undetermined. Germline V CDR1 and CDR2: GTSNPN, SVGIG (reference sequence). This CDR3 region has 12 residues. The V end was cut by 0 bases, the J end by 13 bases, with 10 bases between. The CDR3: CAWSVRGSPLHF. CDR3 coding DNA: TGTGCCTGGAGTGTACGAGGGTCGCCCCTCCACTTT.

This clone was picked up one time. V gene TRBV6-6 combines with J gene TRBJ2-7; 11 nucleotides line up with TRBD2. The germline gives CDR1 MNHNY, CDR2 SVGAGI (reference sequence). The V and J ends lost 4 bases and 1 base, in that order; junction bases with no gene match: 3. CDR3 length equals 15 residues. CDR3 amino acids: CASSSTSGSSYEQYF. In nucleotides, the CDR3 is TGTGCCAGCAGTTCTACTAGCGGGAGTTCCTACGAGCAGTACTTC.

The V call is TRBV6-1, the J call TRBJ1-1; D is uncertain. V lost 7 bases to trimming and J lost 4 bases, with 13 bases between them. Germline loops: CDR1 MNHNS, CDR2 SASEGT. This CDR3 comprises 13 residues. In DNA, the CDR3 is TGTGCCAGCACCGATCAGGCCGGCACTGAAGCTTTCTTT. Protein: CASTDQAGTEAFF.

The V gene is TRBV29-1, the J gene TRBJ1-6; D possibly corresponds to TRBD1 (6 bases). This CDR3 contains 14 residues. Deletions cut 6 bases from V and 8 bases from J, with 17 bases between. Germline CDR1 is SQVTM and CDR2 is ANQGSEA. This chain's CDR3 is CSVSVGEGDSPLHF. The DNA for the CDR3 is TGCAGCGTCTCTGTGGGGGAGGGGGATTCACCCCTCCACTTT.

CDR3 sequence: CATSTSTAGQETQYF. In DNA, the CDR3 is TGTGCCACCAGCACCTCCACAGCGGGACAAGAGACCCAGTACTTC. The chain joins TRBV15 to TRBJ2-5; 7 nucleotides match TRBD2. The CDR3 spans 15 residues. Looked up from germline, CDR1 is LNHNV and CDR2 is YYDKDF (reference sequence). The V and J ends lost 4 bases and 2 bases, in that order; junction bases with no gene match: 7. The whole variable domain, remainder taken from reference TRBV15 and TRBJ2-5, is DAMVIQNPRYQVTQFGKPVTLSCSQTLNHNVMYWYQQKSSQAPKLLFHYYDKDFNNEADTPDNFQSRRPNTSFCFLDIRSPGLGDTAMYLCATSTSTAGQETQYFGPGTRLLVL.

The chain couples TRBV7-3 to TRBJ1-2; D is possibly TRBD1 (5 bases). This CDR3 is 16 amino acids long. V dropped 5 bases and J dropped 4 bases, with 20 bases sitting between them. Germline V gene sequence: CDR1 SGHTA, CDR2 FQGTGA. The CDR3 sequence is CASSPAGGGVSYGYTF. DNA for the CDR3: TGTGCCAGCAGCCCGGCCGGGGGGGGTGTAAGCTATGGCTACACCTTC.

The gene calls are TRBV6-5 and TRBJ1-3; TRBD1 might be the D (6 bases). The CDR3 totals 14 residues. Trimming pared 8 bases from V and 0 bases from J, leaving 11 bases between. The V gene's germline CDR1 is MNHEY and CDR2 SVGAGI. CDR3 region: CASGTGNSGNTIYF. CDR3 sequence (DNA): TGTGCCAGCGGAACAGGGAACTCTGGAAACACCATATATTTT.

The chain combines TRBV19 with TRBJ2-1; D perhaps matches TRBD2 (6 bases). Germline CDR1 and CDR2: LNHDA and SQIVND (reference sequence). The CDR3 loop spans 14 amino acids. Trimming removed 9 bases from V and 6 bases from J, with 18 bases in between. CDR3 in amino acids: CASDGRMGGNEQFF. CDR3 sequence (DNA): TGTGCCAGCGATGGGCGAATGGGGGGCAATGAGCAGTTCTTC.

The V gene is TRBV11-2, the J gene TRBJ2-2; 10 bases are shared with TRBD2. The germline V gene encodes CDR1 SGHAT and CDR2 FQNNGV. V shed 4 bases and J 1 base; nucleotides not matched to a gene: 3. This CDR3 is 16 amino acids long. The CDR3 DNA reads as TGTGCCAGCAGCTCTTTAGCGGGGGGGAACACCGGGGAGCTGTTTTTT. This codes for CASSSLAGGNTGELFF.

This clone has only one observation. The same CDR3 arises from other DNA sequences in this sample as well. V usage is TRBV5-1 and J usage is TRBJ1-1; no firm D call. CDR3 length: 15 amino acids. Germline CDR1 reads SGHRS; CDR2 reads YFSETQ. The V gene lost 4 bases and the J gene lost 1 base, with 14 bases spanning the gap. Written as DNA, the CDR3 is TGCGCCAGCAGCCTCCGGACGGGAGGGAACACTGAAGCTTTCTTT. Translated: CASSLRTGGNTEAFF.

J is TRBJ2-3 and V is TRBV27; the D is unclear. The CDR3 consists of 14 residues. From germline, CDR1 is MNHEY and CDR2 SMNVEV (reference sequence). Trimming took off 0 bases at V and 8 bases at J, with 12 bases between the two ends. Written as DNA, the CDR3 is TGTGCCAGCAGTTTATCGCAGGTACCCGGTACGCAGTATTTT. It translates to CASSLSQVPGTQYF.

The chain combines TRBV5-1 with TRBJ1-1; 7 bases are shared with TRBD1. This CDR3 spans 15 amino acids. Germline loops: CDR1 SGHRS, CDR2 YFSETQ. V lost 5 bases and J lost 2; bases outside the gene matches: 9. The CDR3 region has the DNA TGCGCCAGCAGGGATAAAACAGGGGTCAACACTGAAGCTTTCTTT. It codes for CASRDKTGVNTEAFF.

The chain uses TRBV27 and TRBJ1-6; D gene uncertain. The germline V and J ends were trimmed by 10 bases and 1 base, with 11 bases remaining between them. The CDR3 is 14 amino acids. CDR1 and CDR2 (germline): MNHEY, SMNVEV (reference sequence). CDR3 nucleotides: TGTGCCACCAAGGGAGGGTCCTATAATTCACCCCTCCACTTT. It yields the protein CATKGGSYNSPLHF.

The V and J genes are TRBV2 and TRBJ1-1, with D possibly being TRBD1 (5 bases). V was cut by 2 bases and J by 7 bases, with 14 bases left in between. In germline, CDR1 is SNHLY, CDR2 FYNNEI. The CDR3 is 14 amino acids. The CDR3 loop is CASSEIVRASEAFF. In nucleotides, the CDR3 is TGTGCCAGCAGTGAAATCGTCAGGGCAAGTGAAGCTTTCTTT.

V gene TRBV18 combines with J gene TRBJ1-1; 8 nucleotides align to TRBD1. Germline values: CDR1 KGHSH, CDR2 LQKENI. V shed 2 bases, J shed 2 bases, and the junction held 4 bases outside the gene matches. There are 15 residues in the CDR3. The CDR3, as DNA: TGTGCCAGCTCACCATTAGGACAGGGTAACACTGAAGCTTTCTTT. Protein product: CASSPLGQGNTEAFF. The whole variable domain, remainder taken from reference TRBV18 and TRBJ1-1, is NAGVMQNPRHLVRRRGQEARLRCSPMKGHSHVYWYRQLPEEGLKFMVYLQKENIIDESGMPKERFSAEFPKEGPSILRIQQVVRGDSAAYFCASSPLGQGNTEAFFGQGTRLTVV.

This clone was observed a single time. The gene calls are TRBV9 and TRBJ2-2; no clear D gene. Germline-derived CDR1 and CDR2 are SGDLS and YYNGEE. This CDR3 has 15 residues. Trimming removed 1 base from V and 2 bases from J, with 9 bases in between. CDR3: CASSVNSLNTGELFF. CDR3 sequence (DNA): TGTGCCAGCAGCGTAAACAGTCTAAACACCGGGGAGCTGTTTTTT.

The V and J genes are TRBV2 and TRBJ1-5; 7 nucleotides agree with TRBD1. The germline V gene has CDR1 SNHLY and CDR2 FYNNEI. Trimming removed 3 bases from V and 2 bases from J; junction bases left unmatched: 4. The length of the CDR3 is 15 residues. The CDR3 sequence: CASSDHRGGNQPQHF. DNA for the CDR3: TGTGCCAGCAGTGACCACAGGGGTGGCAATCAGCCCCAGCATTTT.

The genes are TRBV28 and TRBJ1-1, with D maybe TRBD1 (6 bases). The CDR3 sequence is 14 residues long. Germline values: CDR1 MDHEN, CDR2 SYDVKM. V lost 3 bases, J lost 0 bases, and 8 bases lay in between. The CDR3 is CASSFYRVNTEAFF. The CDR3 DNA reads TGTGCCAGCAGTTTTTACAGGGTGAACACTGAAGCTTTCTTT.

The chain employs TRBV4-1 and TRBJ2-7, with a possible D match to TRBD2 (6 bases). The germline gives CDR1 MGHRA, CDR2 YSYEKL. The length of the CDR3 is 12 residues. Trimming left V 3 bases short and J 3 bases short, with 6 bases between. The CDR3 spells CASSQGGYEQYF. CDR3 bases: TGCGCCAGCAGCCAGGGGGGCTACGAGCAGTACTTC.

Here the CDR3 DNA reads TGTGCCAGCGCGTCCGGACAGGGCGGGGAAAAACTGTTTTTT. Translation gives CASASGQGGEKLFF. The genes are TRBV6-5 and TRBJ1-4, with TRBD1 matching over 8 bases. The germline CDR1 and CDR2 sequences are MNHEY and SVGAGI. The CDR3 is made up of 14 amino acids. Trimming removed 8 bases from V and 8 bases from J; junction bases left unmatched: 10.